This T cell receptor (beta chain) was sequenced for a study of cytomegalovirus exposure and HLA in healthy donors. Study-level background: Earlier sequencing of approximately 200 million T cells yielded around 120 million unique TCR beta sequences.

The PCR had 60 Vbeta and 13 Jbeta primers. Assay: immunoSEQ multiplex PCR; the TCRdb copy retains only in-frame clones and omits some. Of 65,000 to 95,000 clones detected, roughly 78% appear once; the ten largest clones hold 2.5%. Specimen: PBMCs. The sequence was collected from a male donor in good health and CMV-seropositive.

In DNA form, the CDR3 reads TGCGCCAGCAGCGAACTCCCCATAAATGAGCAGTTCTTC. Translated: CASSELPINEQFF. This sequence joins TRBV5-1 and TRBJ2-1, with D unresolved. Germline V gene sequence: CDR1 SGHRS, CDR2 YFSETQ. The CDR3 spans 13 residues. V lost 4 bases and J 7 bases, leaving 12 bases between the germline ends.